This T cell receptor (beta chain) was identified during a study of beta chain features in type 1 diabetes. Study context: Sorted cells, 90 million to 130 million in number, were examined across all samples.

Concerning this clone: Its antigen is unknown.

Study results and caveats: TCRB CDR3s from Type 1 diabetes patients were moderately but significantly shorter in all four CD4+ subsets. Patients' naive, central memory and Treg TCRB repertoires seemed closer to one another than those of healthy donors.

TCRB transcripts that were expressed got sequenced, as all of the isolated RNA had been reverse transcribed. Method: immunoSEQ multiplex PCR; TCRdb's copy keeps in-frame clones and lacks some. Of over 200,000 clones listed, roughly 10% are singletons. This CDR3 is 14 amino acids long. V lost 7 bases and J lost 2, with 15 bases in between. From germline, CDR1 is MNHEY and CDR2 SVGAGI. Central memory, naive, regulatory and stem cell-like memory CD4+ cells were sorted by CD45RO/CCR7/CD25/CD127/CD95/CD27. The receptor was isolated from a man younger than 40 with type 1 diabetes. The rearrangement links TRBV6-5 to TRBJ2-7, with a possible D match to TRBD2 (5 bases). The material sequenced was naive CD4+ T cells from blood. CDR3 coding DNA: TGTGCCAGCACTACCCTCAGCGGTACCTACGAGCAGTACTTC. This encodes CASTTLSGTYEQYF.